What follows are 28 T cell receptor beta chains derived from one specimen sequenced in a study of blood T cell repertoires in COVID-19. Measured with immunoSEQ multiplex PCR; TCRdb has only the in-frame clones, and not every one. The table records 93,000 or so clones, roughly 84% of them present only once. The sequenced sample was peripheral blood. Source of these receptors: a human donor in a cohort sampled during active COVID-19.

J is TRBJ1-6 and V is TRBV5-4, with 11 bases aligning to TRBD1. The CDR3 loop spans 16 amino acids. V lost 4 bases, J lost 9 bases, and 9 bases stayed unmatched. Germline V gene lookup returns CDR1 SGHNT and CDR2 YYREEE (reference sequence). The CDR3 is CASSLGRTGGSSPLHF. The CDR3 DNA follows: TGTGCCAGCAGCCTTGGGAGGACAGGGGGCAGTTCACCCCTCCACTTT. The full variable domain, its missing parts supplied by reference TRBV5-4 and TRBJ1-6, is ETGVTQSPTHLIKTRGQQVTLRCSSQSGHNTVSWYQQALGQGPQFIFQYYREEENGRGNFPPRFSGLQFPNYSSELNVNALELDDSALYLCASSLGRTGGSSPLHFGNGTRLTVT.

The V gene is TRBV4-1, the J gene TRBJ1-2, with D maybe TRBD1 (6 bases). CDR1 is MGHRA and CDR2 is YSYEKL in the germline V gene. CDR3 size: 17 residues. V lost 1 base, J lost 4 bases, and 19 bases lay in between. CDR3 coding DNA: TGCGCCAGCAGCCAAGTTCCCTCCAGGGGAAGGGGCTATGGCTACACCTTC. This sequence encodes CASSQVPSRGRGYGYTF.

CDR3 DNA: TGTGCCAGCAGCGGAAGGACAGGGAACCCCCAAGAGACCCAGTACTTC. Protein sequence: CASSGRTGNPQETQYF. The chain uses TRBV5-7 and TRBJ2-5; TRBD1 matches at 8 bases. TRBV5-7 is recorded as an ORF, its role being uncertain. Trimming cost V 4 bases and J 1 base; bases outside gene matches: 9. CDR3 length equals 16 residues.

Worth noting for this clone: The junction does not match germline at one end; this may be a read error. This sequence joins TRBV2 and TRBJ2-7; 10 nucleotides line up with TRBD1. CDR1 and CDR2 from the germline V gene are SNHLY and FYNNEI. The CDR3 runs to 11 residues. The CDR3 DNA follows: TGTGCCAGTGGGGACAGGGGCGTGGTTGACTTC. This encodes CASGDRGVVDF.

This clone has only a few counts. The CDR3 region is CASSEQGARGKLFF. CDR3 nucleotides: TGTGCCAGCAGTGAACAGGGGGCAAGGGGAAAACTGTTTTTT. This sequence joins TRBV25-1 and TRBJ1-4, with 8 bases fitting TRBD1. V dropped 2 bases and J dropped 10; count of bases not matched to a gene: 6. Germline CDR1 and CDR2: MGHDK and SYGVNS. The CDR3 has 14 amino acids.

In DNA form, the CDR3 reads TGCGCCAGCGCGGGGCAGGGGGCATACAATGAGCAGTTCTTC. It specifies CASAGQGAYNEQFF. The chain recombines TRBV10-2 with TRBJ2-1; 8 bases align to TRBD1. The CDR3 extends over 14 amino acids. CDR1 and CDR2 from the germline V gene are WSHSY and SAAADI. Losses at the gene ends were 8 bases for V and 4 bases for J; bases not matched to a gene: 7.

The rearrangement links TRBV7-3 to TRBJ2-1; TRBD2 matches 7 bases. The junction had 6 bases not matched to a gene; V was cut back by 5 bases and J by 8 bases. The CDR3 extends over 13 amino acids. The germline gives CDR1 SGHTA, CDR2 FQGTGA. CDR3 sequence reads: CASSPTGGDEQFF. CDR3 DNA sequence: TGTGCCAGCAGCCCTACGGGGGGAGATGAGCAGTTCTTC. Filled out from reference TRBV7-3 and TRBJ2-1, the complete variable domain reads GAGVSQTPSNKVTEKGKYVELRCDPISGHTALYWYRQSLGQGPEFLIYFQGTGAADDSGLPNDRFFAVRPEGSVSTLKIQRTERGDSAVYLCASSPTGGDEQFFGPGTRLTVL.

In regard to this clone: At the DNA level, this CDR3 is encoded by other sequences in the same sample as well. J is TRBJ2-1 and V is TRBV5-1; the D gene is possibly TRBD1 (6 bases). Germline CDR1 SGHRS, CDR2 YFSETQ. V was pared by 1 base and J by 4 bases, with 9 bases between. The CDR3 runs 14 residues. As DNA, the CDR3 is TGCGCCAGCAGCTTGCAGGACAGTTACAATGAGCAGTTCTTC. Amino acid sequence: CASSLQDSYNEQFF.

This chain joins TRBV6-5 and TRBJ1-2, with 9 nucleotides matching TRBD1. The CDR3 runs 15 residues. Trimming cost V 7 bases and J 8 bases; bases outside gene matches: 14. Germline values: CDR1 MNHEY, CDR2 SVGAGI. This chain's CDR3 is CASTAAGQGVRGYTF. CDR3 DNA: TGTGCCAGCACTGCGGCGGGACAGGGAGTTAGAGGCTACACCTTC.

The chain links TRBV2 to TRBJ2-5; 10 nucleotides agree with TRBD2. Germline trimming cut 5 bases from V and 1 base from J; bases unmatched to any gene: 4. The CDR3 consists of 15 residues. Looked up from germline, CDR1 is SNHLY and CDR2 is FYNNEI. In nucleotides, the CDR3 is TGTGCCAGCAGTCCCTTAGCGGGGGGCCAAGAGACCCAGTACTTC. Translation gives CASSPLAGGQETQYF.

The V and J genes are TRBV2 and TRBJ2-5; D may be TRBD2 (5 bases). This CDR3 comprises 14 residues. CDR1 SNHLY and CDR2 FYNNEI come from the germline V gene. Trimming removed 5 bases from V and 7 bases from J, with 17 bases in between. In DNA, the CDR3 is TGTGCCAGCAGTCCGGGAACCGCCGCCGGGACCCAGTACTTC. Its translation is CASSPGTAAGTQYF.

V gene TRBV3-1 (or the pseudogene TRBV3-2) combines with J gene TRBJ2-7; possible D gene TRBD2, 6 bases. V was clipped by 2 bases and J by 9 bases, with 8 bases between them. Germline lookup yields CDR1 LGHDT and CDR2 YNNKEL (reference sequence). The CDR3 runs 11 residues. The CDR3 region has the DNA TGTGCCAGCAGCCAACAGGGAGGGCAGTACTTC. Protein sequence: CASSQQGGQYF.

On this clone itself: Other DNA sequences in this sample translate to the same CDR3. The V gene is TRBV19, the J gene TRBJ1-1; D unresolved. Trimming stripped 1 base from V and 1 base from J, with 7 bases between. This CDR3 has 14 residues. Per the germline V gene, CDR1 is LNHDA and CDR2 is SQIVND (reference sequence). CDR3 in amino acids: CASSIGHRNTEAFF. The CDR3 DNA reads as TGTGCCAGTAGTATAGGACACCGGAACACTGAAGCTTTCTTT. Full variable domain (outside the CDR3, taken from reference TRBV19 and TRBJ1-1): DGGITQSPKYLFRKEGQNVTLSCEQNLNHDAMYWYRQDPGQGLRLIYYSQIVNDFQKGDIAEGYSVSREKKESFPLTVTSAQKNPTAFYLCASSIGHRNTEAFFGQGTRLTVV.

CDR3 nucleotide sequence: TGTGCCAGCAGCTTGGTGGCCTCTAACTATGGCTACACCTTC. Its protein is CASSLVASNYGYTF. The rearrangement links TRBV5-4 to TRBJ1-2; D is undetermined. The CDR3 contains 14 residues. V shed 0 bases and J shed 0 bases, with 6 bases lying between them. Looked up from germline, CDR1 is SGHNT and CDR2 is YYREEE (reference sequence).

The rearrangement links TRBV10-3 to TRBJ2-5; 10 bases map to TRBD1. Germline values: CDR1 ENHRY, CDR2 SYGVKD. CDR3 length equals 14 residues. V shed 0 bases and J 7 bases; nucleotides not matched to a gene: 2. Here the CDR3 DNA reads TGTGCCATCAGTGAGTCGGGACAGGGGAGGACCCAGTACTTC. Translating gives CAISESGQGRTQYF.

Points on this clone: The junction departs from the called germline gene at one end, perhaps through a read error. V gene TRBV30 combines with J gene TRBJ2-1; TRBD1 matches 12 bases. This CDR3 has 12 residues. The germline V gene encodes CDR1 GTSNPN and CDR2 SVGIG (reference sequence). Here the CDR3 DNA reads TGTGCCTGGAGTGTACGGGACAGGGGGCAAATCTTC. Its protein is CAWSVRDRGQIF. Full variable domain (rest looked up from reference TRBV30 and TRBJ2-1): SQTIHQWPATLVQPVGSPLSLECTVEGTSNPNLYWYRQAAGRGLQLLFYSVGIGQISSEVPQNLSASRPQDRQFILSSKKLLLSDSGFYLCAWSVRDRGQIFGPGTRLTVL.

The chain links TRBV5-1 to TRBJ1-2; D is ambiguous. Germline lookup yields CDR1 SGHRS and CDR2 YFSETQ. The CDR3 is 13 amino acids. V was cut by 3 bases and J by 4 bases, with 10 bases left in between. As DNA, the CDR3 is TGCGCCAGCAGCTCGGGTGGGAGCTATGGCTACACCTTC. It encodes CASSSGGSYGYTF.

The gene calls are TRBV5-1 and TRBJ2-3; D is perhaps TRBD1 (6 bases). In germline, CDR1 is SGHRS, CDR2 YFSETQ. Between the trimmed V and J ends, which lost 4 bases and 1 base, there was a span of 10 bases. This CDR3 is 14 amino acids long. The chain's CDR3 is CASSMDRGTDTQYF. DNA for the CDR3: TGCGCCAGCAGCATGGACAGAGGCACAGATACGCAGTATTTT. Full variable domain (missing parts from reference TRBV5-1 and TRBJ2-3): KAGVTQTPRYLIKTRGQQVTLSCSPISGHRSVSWYQQTPGQGLQFLFEYFSETQRNKGNFPGRFSGRQFSNSRSEMNVSTLELGDSALYLCASSMDRGTDTQYFGPGTRLTVL.

This rearrangement joins TRBV7-8 to TRBJ1-2; D is undetermined. The CDR3 length is 14 residues. V dropped 3 bases and J dropped 5 bases, with 13 bases sitting between them. The germline gives CDR1 SGHVS, CDR2 FQNEAQ. CDR3 sequence (DNA): TGTGCCAGCAGCTTTCTCGGCAGGTCTTATGGCTACACCTTC. This sequence encodes CASSFLGRSYGYTF.

V usage is TRBV18 and J usage is TRBJ1-5; tentatively, D is TRBD1 (5 bases). Trimming cost V 6 bases and J 2 bases, with 14 bases left between them. Germline V gives CDR1 KGHSH, CDR2 LQKENI. The CDR3 totals 15 residues. The CDR3 region has the DNA TGTGCCAGCTCCCCGGGGGGATTGGGCAATCAGCCCCAGCATTTT. It encodes CASSPGGLGNQPQHF.

The chain employs TRBV29-1 and TRBJ1-5, with D perhaps TRBD1 (6 bases). Trimming took 0 bases from V and 9 from J, leaving 15 bases between them. In germline, CDR1 is SQVTM, CDR2 ANQGSEA. CDR3 size: 14 residues. CDR3 coding DNA: TGCAGCGTTGAAGAAAAGGGGGTAGGGGGGCCCCAGCATTTT. This encodes CSVEEKGVGGPQHF.

The chain has TRBV7-8 and TRBJ2-7; D is perhaps TRBD1 (6 bases). The CDR3 loop spans 12 amino acids. V shed 5 bases and J shed 5 bases, with 10 bases lying between them. Germline V CDR1 and CDR2: SGHVS, FQNEAQ. The CDR3 DNA reads TGTGCCAGCAGCCTAACAGGGAACGAGCAGTACTTC. It specifies CASSLTGNEQYF.

The chain links TRBV27 to TRBJ1-6, with D tentatively TRBD1 (5 bases). The ends were cut back, 3 bases at V and 7 bases at J, with 10 bases in the middle. The CDR3 contains 14 residues. Germline V gene data show CDR1 as MNHEY and CDR2 as SMNVEV (reference sequence). CDR3 region: CASSLGQMNSPLHF. The CDR3 region has the DNA TGTGCCAGCAGTTTGGGGCAGATGAATTCACCCCTCCACTTT.

The chain has TRBV7-9 and TRBJ2-3, with D possibly matching TRBD2 (5 bases). Trimming removed 5 bases from V and 0 bases from J, with 9 bases in between. The CDR3 runs 14 residues. Germline V CDR1 and CDR2: SEHNR, FQNEAQ (reference sequence). In nucleotides, the CDR3 is TGTGCCAGCAGCGGAGAGGGTAGCACAGATACGCAGTATTTT. Its protein is CASSGEGSTDTQYF.

The chain links TRBV10-2 to TRBJ2-5, with D hard to call. Germline values: CDR1 WSHSY, CDR2 SAAADI. The CDR3 runs 11 residues. V lost 8 bases and J lost 1, with 5 bases in between. The CDR3 protein is CASAGQETQYF. The CDR3 nucleotides are TGCGCCAGCGCCGGCCAAGAGACCCAGTACTTC.

The rearrangement links TRBV5-1 to TRBJ1-5, with D possibly TRBD1 on 6 matching bases. CDR1 and CDR2 (germline): SGHRS, YFSETQ. The CDR3 has 15 residues. Between the trimmed V and J ends, which lost 0 bases and 6 bases, there was a span of 13 bases. This chain's CDR3 is CASSLAGDPGQPQHF. CDR3 nucleotides: TGCGCCAGCAGCTTGGCAGGGGACCCCGGTCAGCCCCAGCATTTT. Using reference TRBV5-1 and TRBJ1-5 for the parts outside the CDR3, the full variable domain is KAGVTQTPRYLIKTRGQQVTLSCSPISGHRSVSWYQQTPGQGLQFLFEYFSETQRNKGNFPGRFSGRQFSNSRSEMNVSTLELGDSALYLCASSLAGDPGQPQHFGDGTRLSIL.

V is TRBV19 and J is TRBJ2-2; no clear D. The CDR3 covers 17 residues. From germline, CDR1 is LNHDA and CDR2 SQIVND (reference sequence). The V end lost 5 bases, the J end lost 4 bases, and 20 bases lay between the germline ends. This CDR3 is CASSYPTAGVGTGELFF. CDR3 DNA: TGTGCCAGTAGTTACCCTACGGCAGGCGTGGGCACCGGGGAGCTGTTTTTT.

The gene calls are TRBV15 and TRBJ1-6; D is perhaps TRBD1 (5 bases). CDR1 and CDR2 (germline): LNHNV, YYDKDF (reference sequence). Trimming left V 0 bases short and J 13 bases short, with 16 bases between. This CDR3 has 15 amino acids. CDR3 amino acids: CATSRDRAGRSPLHF. CDR3 nucleotides: TGTGCCACCAGCAGAGATCGGGCAGGGCGATCTCCCCTCCACTTT.